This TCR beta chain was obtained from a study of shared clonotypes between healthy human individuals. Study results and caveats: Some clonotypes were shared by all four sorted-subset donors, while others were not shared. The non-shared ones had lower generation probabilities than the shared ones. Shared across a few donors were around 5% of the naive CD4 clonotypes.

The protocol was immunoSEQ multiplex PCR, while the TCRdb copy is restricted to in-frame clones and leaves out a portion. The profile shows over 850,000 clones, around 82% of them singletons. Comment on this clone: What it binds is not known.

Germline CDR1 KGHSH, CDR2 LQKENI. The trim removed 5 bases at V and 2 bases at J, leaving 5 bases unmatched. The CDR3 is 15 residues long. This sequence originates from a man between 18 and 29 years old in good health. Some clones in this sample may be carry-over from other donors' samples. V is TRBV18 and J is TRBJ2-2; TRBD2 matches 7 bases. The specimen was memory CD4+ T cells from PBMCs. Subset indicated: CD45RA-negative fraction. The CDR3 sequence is CASSSGTTNTGELFF. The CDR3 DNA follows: TGTGCCAGCTCATCCGGGACTACAAACACCGGGGAGCTGTTTTTT.